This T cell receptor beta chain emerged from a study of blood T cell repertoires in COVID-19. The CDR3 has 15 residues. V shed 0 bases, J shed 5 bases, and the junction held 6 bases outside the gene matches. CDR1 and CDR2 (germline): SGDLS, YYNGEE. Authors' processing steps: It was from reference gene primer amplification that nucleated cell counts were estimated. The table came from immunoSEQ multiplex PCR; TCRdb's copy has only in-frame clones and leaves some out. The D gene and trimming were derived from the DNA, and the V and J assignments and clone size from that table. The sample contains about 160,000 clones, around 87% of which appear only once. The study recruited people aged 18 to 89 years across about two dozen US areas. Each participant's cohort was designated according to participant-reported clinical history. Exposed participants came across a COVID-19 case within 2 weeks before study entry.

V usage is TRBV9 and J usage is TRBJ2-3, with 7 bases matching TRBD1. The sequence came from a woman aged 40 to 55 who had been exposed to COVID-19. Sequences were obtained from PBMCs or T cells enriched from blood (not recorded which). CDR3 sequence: CASSVGDSRGDTQYF. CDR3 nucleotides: TGTGCCAGCAGCGTAGGGGACAGTCGGGGAGATACGCAGTATTTT.